The 5 T cell receptor beta chains presented below share a single source sample, sequenced in a study of T cells in Graves' hyperthyroidism and ophthalmopathy. TCR beta CDR3 sequences were amplified from RNA transcripts. HTBI primers were the set used in a first-round RT-PCR of the TCR CDR3. Each CDR3 protein is one row after TCRdb ran MiXCR on the multiplex PCR reads. Here the sample spans about 290,000 distinct CDR3 sequences, 16% being singletons. The material sequenced was blood. These receptors were taken from a man aged 30-40 years with Graves' hyperthyroidism.

The V gene is TRBV20-1, the J gene TRBJ1-1, with D unresolved. With 3 bases removed from V and 7 bases from J, the gap between germline ends came to 18 bases. This CDR3 comprises 14 residues. Germline V lookup: CDR1 DFQATT, CDR2 SNEGSKA (reference sequence). The CDR3 spells CSARFGLSRYEAFF. Here the CDR3 DNA reads TGCAGTGCTAGGTTCGGGTTGAGCCGATATGAAGCTTTCTTT.

This clonotype was counted ten times or more. This sequence joins TRBV6-6 and TRBJ1-1; weak D call: TRBD1 (5 bases). V lost 0 bases, J lost 3 bases, and 8 bases lay in between. Germline-derived CDR1 and CDR2 are MNHNY and SVGAGI (reference sequence). The CDR3 has 14 amino acids. CDR3 coding DNA: TGTGCCAGCAGTTACTCCGGCAGGGACACTGAAGCTTTCTTT. It is translated as CASSYSGRDTEAFF.

In its sample, this clonotype was seen many times. This chain connects TRBV28 to TRBJ2-3; the D is unclear. V lost 7 bases and J 1 base, leaving 6 bases between the germline ends. This CDR3 is 12 amino acids long. Germline CDR1 reads MDHEN; CDR2 reads SYDVKM. The CDR3 spells CASNMRTDTQYF. In DNA form, the CDR3 reads TGTGCCAGCAATATGCGCACAGATACGCAGTATTTT.

The CDR3 sequence is CASSQLIGRATTF. The CDR3 bases are TGTGCCAGCAGCCAACTCATTGGACGCGCTACCACCTTC. V is TRBV3-1 and J is TRBJ1-2; no definite D call. V was pared by 2 bases and J by 13 bases, with 17 bases between. Germline CDR1 LGHDT, CDR2 YNNKEL (reference sequence). This CDR3 has 13 amino acids.

The table lists this clonotype with a few counts. V gene TRBV7-8 combines with J gene TRBJ2-5, with 10 bases that match TRBD1. The CDR3 spans 16 residues. V lost 3 bases, J lost 5 bases, and 9 bases stayed unmatched. Germline-derived CDR1 and CDR2 are SGHVS and FQNEAQ. The DNA for the CDR3 is TGTGCCAGCAGCTTCCAGGGACAGGGGAGGGGTGAGACCCAGTACTTC. This encodes CASSFQGQGRGETQYF.